This TCR beta chain appears in the sequencing data of a study of T cell repertoires in aging, cancer and after chemotherapy. The wider study: Donors were grouped into six age bands spanning 30 or younger through 70 or older.

Note on this clonotype: With a much larger clone just one base away, this may be a read error.

Germline V lookup: CDR1 MNHEY, CDR2 SMNVEV (reference sequence). The CDR3 contains 14 residues. V lost 5 bases to trimming and J lost 11 bases, with 22 bases between them. A mixed TRB-A/B primer pool amplified rearranged TRB by multiplex touch-down PCR. A single record per CDR3 protein comes from TCRdb applying MiXCR to the multiplex PCR reads. Of roughly 660 distinct CDR3 sequences listed, 42% were seen once; the top ten hold less than 25%. Amplification of TCR beta used genomic DNA extracted from peripheral blood. Sequences were obtained from blood. The TCR comes from a human donor with a solid tumor. V gene TRBV27 combines with J gene TRBJ2-7; D remains ambiguous. This chain's CDR3 is CASSIDTELTTKYF. The CDR3 nucleotides read TGTGCCAGCAGTATCGACACGGAACTTACGACGAAGTACTTC.